Sequencing of this TCR beta chain was carried out in a study of blood T cell repertoires in COVID-19. Method: immunoSEQ multiplex PCR; TCRdb's copy keeps in-frame clones and lacks some. The profile shows around 400,000 clones, roughly nine tenths of them singletons. The CDR3 covers 18 residues. The V gene end was trimmed by 3 bases and the J gene end by 0 bases; junction bases not matched to a gene: 6. Germline V gene lookup returns CDR1 SGHAT and CDR2 FQNNGV. Material: PBMCs or T cells enriched from blood (not recorded which). The clonotype was recovered from a woman aged 40 to 55 who had been exposed to COVID-19. The chain combines TRBV11-2 with TRBJ2-3; 13 bases are a match to TRBD2. The chain's CDR3 is CASSLARLAGGSTDTQYF. The CDR3 DNA is TGTGCCAGCAGCTTGGCGAGACTAGCGGGGGGCAGCACAGATACGCAGTATTTT.